This TCR beta chain was sequenced for a study of PD-1 blockade in classical Hodgkin lymphoma. As for the study in general: Patients in the cohort were put on intravenous nivolumab, 3 mg/kg every 2 weeks.

Germline V gene lookup returns CDR1 MGHDK and CDR2 SYGVNS. Germline trimming cut 6 bases from V and 4 bases from J; bases unmatched to any gene: 8. The CDR3 is made up of 16 amino acids. Notes on the study in general: It was reported that newly diagnosed patients had less baseline TCR diversity than healthy donors. Causes of the repertoire differences remain undefined, possibly disease activity or prior therapy.

Here immunoSEQ multiplex PCR was the method, and the copy in TCRdb shows in-frame clones only, minus some. The sample shows some 53,000 clones, roughly 86% of them seen only once. Stated time point: cycle 4 day 1 (C4D1), after five to seven weeks of nivolumab. Each patient's relapse followed autologous stem cell transplantation, and brentuximab vedotin exposure varied. Patients showed best responses of complete response, partial response or progressive disease. This clone has a single count. Its antigen is as yet unknown. This TCR derives from a human donor with classical Hodgkin lymphoma. The rearrangement uses TRBV25-1 and TRBJ2-5, with TRBD2 matching over 13 bases. The sample here was peripheral blood mononuclear cells (PBMCs), taken before the fourth cycle of nivolumab. The CDR3 spells CASRWTSGRYGETQYF. CDR3 sequence (DNA): TGTGCCAGCAGGTGGACTAGCGGGAGATACGGAGAGACCCAGTACTTC.